This entry is about one T cell receptor beta chain. This clone has only a few counts. Its antigen is unknown. No much larger clone exists at a distance of one base, and base qualities are not known. Clipping removes 7 bases from V and 7 bases from J, with 16 as the unmatched junction base count. Per the germline V gene, MDHEN is the CDR1 and SYDVKM is the CDR2. The CDR3 measures 16 amino acids from cysteine to phenylalanine. Of the read, only the CDR3 DNA is kept; its 48 bases are in frame from base 1. This sample is drawn from a study of beta chain features in type 1 diabetes (dated by TCRdb to about 2018). With regard to the full study: Mean age, gender distribution, total cell number and subset yield were not different between patients and healthy donors. Across all samples, fewer than 110,000,000 sorted cells were examined, and cell number per subset correlated strongly with RNA yield. The study compared the TCRB repertoires of sorted circulating CD4+ T cell subsets in recently diagnosed type 1 diabetes patients with those in matched healthy donors. Naive and central memory subsets were obtained from all 30 or so donors, but regulatory and stem cell-like memory subsets were isolated from only 8 patients and roughly eight healthy donors. Results and caveats for the whole study, not just this receptor: Sequencing cDNA rather than genomic DNA could over-represent highly expressing activated cells, although activation and CD3 levels did not differ between groups. PCR may preferentially amplify shorter templates, but because patient and control samples were amplified and corrected together, any resulting skew would affect both groups equally. The naive, central memory and regulatory TCRB repertoires appeared to resemble one another more closely among patients than among healthy donors. At VDJ recombination sites, patients with type 1 diabetes made fewer insertions and deleted more nucleotides, a pattern implying thymic rearrangement abnormalities. In all four CD4+ subsets, TCRB CDR3 length was moderately but significantly shorter in type 1 diabetes patients. Because the HLA sub-analyses included only small numbers of individuals, any influence of HLA type on TCRB rearrangement was left unresolved.

From each donor, a single peripheral blood sample of about 110 mL on average was drawn into heparinised tubes. Naive, central memory, regulatory and stem cell-like memory CD4+ T cells were sorted on a BD FACSAria II using a panel including CD45RO, CCR7, CD25, CD127, CD95 and CD27. Purity was above 95% for every sorted population. PBMCs were isolated immediately by Lymphoprep density gradient centrifugation and stained directly without culture. Samples were stained and sorted in pairs, with one healthy donor and one patient per experiment, so that batch effects were minimized. The entire isolated RNA was reverse transcribed using the High Capacity cDNA Reverse Transcription Kit, and thus expressed TCRB transcripts were sequenced. Naive, central memory and regulatory T cell samples underwent deep immunoSEQ sequencing, averaging approximately 3.3 million total reads per sample. Sorted cells were lysed in RLT buffer and RNA was extracted with DNase-treated RNeasy Micro or Mini kits, depending on cell number. Each cell subset was processed separately to prevent cross-contamination, with patient and healthy donor samples processed together. TCRB sequences were amplified from cDNA with the immunoSEQ multiplex PCR, producing 87-bp fragments spanning the CDR3 region. Sequencing of the amplicons was done on the Illumina HiSeq platform. From the authors' description of their analysis: PCR bias was computationally corrected using synthetic template baselines, reads within Hamming distance 2 were collapsed, and singletons that could not be merged were discarded. Reads were aligned against IMGT to assign V, D and J genes, CDR3 length and insertions or deletions at six rearrangement sites. Within each subset, clonotype counts were normalized to the number of sorted cells before true diversity and Gini coefficients were calculated with the tcR R package. The overlap coefficient, calculated on TCRB nucleotide sequences, was used to measure repertoire sharing. The table comes from immuneACCESS by way of TCRdb, which keeps in-frame sequences with V and J called. Part of the clones is missing from these tables; in studies checked, under half for an unresolved V gene and the rest for unknown reasons. The DNA was the basis for D and trimming; V, J and clone size are from that table. Here the sample has a few hundred thousand clones; 8.5% to 10% occur a single time. The top ten hold 0.45% to 0.65% of the sample.

The sequenced material came from central memory CD4+ T cells from blood. The rearrangement combines TRBV28 with TRBJ2-1; TRBD2 aligns with 7 central bases. The TCR comes from a man younger than 40 with type 1 diabetes. The CDR3 here reads CASTLGTAGVGNEQFF. The DNA sequence is given as TGTGCCAGCACCCTAGGGACGGCGGGAGTTGGGAATGAGCAGTTCTTC.